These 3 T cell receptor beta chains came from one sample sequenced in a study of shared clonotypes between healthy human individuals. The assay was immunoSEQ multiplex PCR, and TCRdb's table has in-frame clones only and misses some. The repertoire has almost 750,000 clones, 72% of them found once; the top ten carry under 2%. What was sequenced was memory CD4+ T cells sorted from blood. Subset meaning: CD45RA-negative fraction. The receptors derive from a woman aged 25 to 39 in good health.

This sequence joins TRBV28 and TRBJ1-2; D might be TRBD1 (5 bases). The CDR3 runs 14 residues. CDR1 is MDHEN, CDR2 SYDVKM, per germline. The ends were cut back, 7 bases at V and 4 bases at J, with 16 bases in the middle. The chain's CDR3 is CASITGLNSYGYTF. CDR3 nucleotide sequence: TGTGCCAGCATCACGGGACTCAACTCCTATGGCTACACCTTC.

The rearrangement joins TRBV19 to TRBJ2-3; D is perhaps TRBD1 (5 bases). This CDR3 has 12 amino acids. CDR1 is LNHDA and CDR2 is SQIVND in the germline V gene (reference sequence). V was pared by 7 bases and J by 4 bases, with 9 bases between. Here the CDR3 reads CASKQGSDTQYF. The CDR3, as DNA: TGTGCCAGTAAGCAGGGCTCAGATACGCAGTATTTT.

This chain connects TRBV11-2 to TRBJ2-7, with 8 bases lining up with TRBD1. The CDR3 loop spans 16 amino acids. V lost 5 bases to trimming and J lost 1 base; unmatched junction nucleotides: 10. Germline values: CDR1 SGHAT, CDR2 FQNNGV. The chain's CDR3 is CASSLGVTGASYEQYF. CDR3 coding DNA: TGTGCCAGCAGCCTAGGGGTGACAGGGGCGTCCTACGAGCAGTACTTC.